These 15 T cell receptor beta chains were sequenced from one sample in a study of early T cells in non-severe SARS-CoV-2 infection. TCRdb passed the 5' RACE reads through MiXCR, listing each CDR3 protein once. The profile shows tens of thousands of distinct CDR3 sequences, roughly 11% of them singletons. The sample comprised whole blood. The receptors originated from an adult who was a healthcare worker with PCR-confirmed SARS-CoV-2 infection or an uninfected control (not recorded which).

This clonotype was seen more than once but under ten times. DNA for the CDR3: TGTGCCAGCTTCAAAGGACGAGGGTCGAACACTGAAGCTTTCTTT. This sequence encodes CASFKGRGSNTEAFF. The chain combines TRBV7-8 with TRBJ1-1; D not resolved. Trimming removed 8 bases at V and 1 base at J, with 17 bases between. The CDR3 spans 15 residues. CDR1 is SGHVS and CDR2 is FQNEAQ in the germline V gene.

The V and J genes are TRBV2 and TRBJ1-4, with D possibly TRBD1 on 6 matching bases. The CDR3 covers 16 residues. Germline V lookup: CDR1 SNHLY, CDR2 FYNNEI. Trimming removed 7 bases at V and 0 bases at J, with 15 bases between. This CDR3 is CASTQRQAATNEKLFF. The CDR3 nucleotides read TGTGCCAGCACCCAAAGACAGGCTGCAACTAATGAAAAACTGTTTTTT. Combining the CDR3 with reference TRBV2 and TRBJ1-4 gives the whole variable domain EPEVTQTPSHQVTQMGQEVILRCVPISNHLYFYWYRQILGQKVEFLVSFYNNEISEKSEIFDDQFSVERPDGSNFTLKIRSTKLEDSAMYFCASTQRQAATNEKLFFGSGTQLSVL.

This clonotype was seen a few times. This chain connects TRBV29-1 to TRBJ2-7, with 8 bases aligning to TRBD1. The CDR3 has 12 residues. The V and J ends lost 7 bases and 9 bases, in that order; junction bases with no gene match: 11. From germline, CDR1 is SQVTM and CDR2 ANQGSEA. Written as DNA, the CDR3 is TGCAGCGCATTACCGGACAGGGATGTGCAGTACTTC. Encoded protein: CSALPDRDVQYF.

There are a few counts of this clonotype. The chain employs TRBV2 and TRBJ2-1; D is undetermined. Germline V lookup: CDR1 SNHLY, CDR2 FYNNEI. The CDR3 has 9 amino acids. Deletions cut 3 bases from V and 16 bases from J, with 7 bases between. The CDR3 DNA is TGTGCCAGCAGTGATGGGCCCTTCTTC. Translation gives CASSDGPFF.

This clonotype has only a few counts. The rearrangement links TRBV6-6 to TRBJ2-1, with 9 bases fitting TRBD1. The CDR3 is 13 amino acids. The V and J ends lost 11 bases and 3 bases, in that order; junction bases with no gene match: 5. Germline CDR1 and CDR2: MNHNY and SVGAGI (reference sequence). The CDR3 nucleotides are TGTGCCGGGGGGGGACAGGGCTACAATGAGCAGTTCTTC. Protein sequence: CAGGGQGYNEQFF.

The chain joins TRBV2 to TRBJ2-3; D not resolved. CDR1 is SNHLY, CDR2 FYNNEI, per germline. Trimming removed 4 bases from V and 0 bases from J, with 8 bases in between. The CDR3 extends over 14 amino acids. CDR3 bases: TGTGCCAGCAGTGCAGTAACTAGCACAGATACGCAGTATTTT. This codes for CASSAVTSTDTQYF.

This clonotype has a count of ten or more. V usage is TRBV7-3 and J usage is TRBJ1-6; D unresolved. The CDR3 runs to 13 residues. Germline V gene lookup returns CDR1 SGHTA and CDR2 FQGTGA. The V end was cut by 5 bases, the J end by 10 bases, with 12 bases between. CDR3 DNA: TGTGCCAGCAGCCCGAGGGTAGGCTCACCCCTCCACTTT. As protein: CASSPRVGSPLHF.

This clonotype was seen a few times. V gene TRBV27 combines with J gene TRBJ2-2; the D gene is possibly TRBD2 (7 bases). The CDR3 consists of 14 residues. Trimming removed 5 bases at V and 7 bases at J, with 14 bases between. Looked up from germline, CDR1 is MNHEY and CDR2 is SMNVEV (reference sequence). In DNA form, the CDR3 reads TGTGCCAGCAGTACCGGGGGGCTTGGCGGGGAGCTGTTTTTT. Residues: CASSTGGLGGELFF.

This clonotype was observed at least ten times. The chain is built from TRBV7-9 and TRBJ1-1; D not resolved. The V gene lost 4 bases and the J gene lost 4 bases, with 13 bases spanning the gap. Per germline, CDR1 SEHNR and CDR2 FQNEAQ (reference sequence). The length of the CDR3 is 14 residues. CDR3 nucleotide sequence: TGTGCCAGCAGCTCCTATAGGGAGACCACTGAAGCTTTCTTT. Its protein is CASSSYRETTEAFF.

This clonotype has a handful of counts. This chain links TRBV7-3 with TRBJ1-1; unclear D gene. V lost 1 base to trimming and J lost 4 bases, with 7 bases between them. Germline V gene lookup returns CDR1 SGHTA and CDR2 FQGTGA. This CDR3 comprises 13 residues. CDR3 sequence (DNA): TGTGCCAGCAGCTTAAATCCCTTCACTGAAGCTTTCTTT. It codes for CASSLNPFTEAFF.

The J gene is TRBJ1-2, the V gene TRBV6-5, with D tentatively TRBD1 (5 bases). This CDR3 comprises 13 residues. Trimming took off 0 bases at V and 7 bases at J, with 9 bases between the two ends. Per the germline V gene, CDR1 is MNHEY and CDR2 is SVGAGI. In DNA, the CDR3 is TGTGCCAGCAGTTACTCGCTAGGGGCTGGCTACACCTTC. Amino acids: CASSYSLGAGYTF.

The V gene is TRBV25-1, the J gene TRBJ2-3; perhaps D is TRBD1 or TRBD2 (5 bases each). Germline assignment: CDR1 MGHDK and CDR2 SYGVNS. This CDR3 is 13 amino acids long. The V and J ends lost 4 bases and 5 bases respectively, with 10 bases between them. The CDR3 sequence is CASSARAGDTQYF. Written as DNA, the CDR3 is TGTGCCAGCAGTGCCAGGGCGGGAGATACGCAGTATTTT.

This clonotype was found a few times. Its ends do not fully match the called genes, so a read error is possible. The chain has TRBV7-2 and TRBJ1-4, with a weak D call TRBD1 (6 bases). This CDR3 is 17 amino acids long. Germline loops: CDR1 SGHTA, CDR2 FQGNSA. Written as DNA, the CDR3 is TGTGTCAGCAGCTTTAGTACTAGGACAGTATCGAGCGAAAAACTGTTTTTT. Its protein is CVSSFSTRTVSSEKLFF.

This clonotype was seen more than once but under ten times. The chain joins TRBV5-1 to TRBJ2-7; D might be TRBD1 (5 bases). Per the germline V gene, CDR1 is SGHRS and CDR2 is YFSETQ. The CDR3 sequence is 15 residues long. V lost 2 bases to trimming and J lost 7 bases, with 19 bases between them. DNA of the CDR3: TGCGCCAGCAGCTTAACAGGCACCGTGGGATATGAGCAGTACTTC. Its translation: CASSLTGTVGYEQYF.

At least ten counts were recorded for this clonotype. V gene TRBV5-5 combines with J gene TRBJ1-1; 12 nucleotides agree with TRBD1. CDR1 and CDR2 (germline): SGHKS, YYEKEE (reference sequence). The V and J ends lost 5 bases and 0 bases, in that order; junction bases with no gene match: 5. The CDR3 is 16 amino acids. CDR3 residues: CASSGDRGPLNTEAFF. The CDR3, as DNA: TGTGCCAGCAGTGGGGACAGGGGGCCTCTGAACACTGAAGCTTTCTTT.